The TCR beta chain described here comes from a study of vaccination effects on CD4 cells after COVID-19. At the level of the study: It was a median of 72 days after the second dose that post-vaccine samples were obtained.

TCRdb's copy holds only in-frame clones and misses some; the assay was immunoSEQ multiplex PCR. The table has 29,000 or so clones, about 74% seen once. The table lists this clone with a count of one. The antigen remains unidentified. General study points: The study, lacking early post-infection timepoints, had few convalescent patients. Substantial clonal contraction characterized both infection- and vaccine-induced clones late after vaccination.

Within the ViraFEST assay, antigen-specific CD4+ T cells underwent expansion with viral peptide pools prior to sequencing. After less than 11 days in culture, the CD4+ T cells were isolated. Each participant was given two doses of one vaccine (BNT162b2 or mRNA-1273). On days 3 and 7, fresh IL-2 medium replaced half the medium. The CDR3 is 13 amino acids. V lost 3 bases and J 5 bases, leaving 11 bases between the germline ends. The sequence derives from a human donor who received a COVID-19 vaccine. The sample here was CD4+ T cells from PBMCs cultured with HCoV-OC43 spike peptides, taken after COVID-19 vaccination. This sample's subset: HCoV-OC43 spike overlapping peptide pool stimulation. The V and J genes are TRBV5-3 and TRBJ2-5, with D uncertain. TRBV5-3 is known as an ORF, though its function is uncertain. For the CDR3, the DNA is TGTGCCAGAAGCTCGAACTTTTGGGAGACCCAGTACTTC. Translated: CARSSNFWETQYF.